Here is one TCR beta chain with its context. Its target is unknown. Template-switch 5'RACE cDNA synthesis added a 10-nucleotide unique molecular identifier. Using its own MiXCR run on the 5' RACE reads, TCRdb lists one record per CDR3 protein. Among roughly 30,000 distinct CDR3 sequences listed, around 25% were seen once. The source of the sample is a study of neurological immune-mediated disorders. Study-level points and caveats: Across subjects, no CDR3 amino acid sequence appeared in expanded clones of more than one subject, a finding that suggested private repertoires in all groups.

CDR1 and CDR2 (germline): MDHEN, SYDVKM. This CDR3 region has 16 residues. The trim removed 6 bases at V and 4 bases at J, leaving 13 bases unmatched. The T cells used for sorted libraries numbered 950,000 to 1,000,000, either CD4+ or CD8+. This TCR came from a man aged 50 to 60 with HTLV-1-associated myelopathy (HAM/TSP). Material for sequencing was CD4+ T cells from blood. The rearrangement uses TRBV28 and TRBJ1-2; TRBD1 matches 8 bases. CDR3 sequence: CASRLTTGQGGYGYTF. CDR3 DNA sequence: TGTGCCAGCAGGTTAACCACAGGACAGGGCGGCTATGGCTACACCTTC.